Below, one T cell receptor beta chain is given with its context. Its antigen is as yet unknown. Mixed chimerism was transient after nonmyeloablative marrow transplants from related graft donors. The sample is drawn from a study of Tregs in tolerant kidney transplant recipients. Overall study findings and caveats: Activated donor B cell expansion appeared to reveal the most relevant donor-specific TCRbeta repertoire.

The protocol was immunoSEQ multiplex PCR, while the TCRdb copy is restricted to in-frame clones and leaves out a portion. The table lists about 55,000 clones, roughly nine tenths of them singletons. This receptor was taken from a human patient who received a combined kidney and bone marrow transplant. The graft donor may be the source of some T cells. This specimen was CD8+ T cells from blood (PBMCs), taken 24 months after the transplant.

Here the CDR3 reads CASSFGTGTYEQYF. CDR3 sequence (DNA): TGTGCCAGCAGTTTCGGGACAGGGACCTACGAGCAGTACTTC. This chain links TRBV27 with TRBJ2-7; 9 bases are a match to TRBD1. Germline V gives CDR1 MNHEY, CDR2 SMNVEV (reference sequence). The CDR3 extends over 14 amino acids. Trimming removed 3 bases from V and 2 bases from J; junction bases left unmatched: 2.